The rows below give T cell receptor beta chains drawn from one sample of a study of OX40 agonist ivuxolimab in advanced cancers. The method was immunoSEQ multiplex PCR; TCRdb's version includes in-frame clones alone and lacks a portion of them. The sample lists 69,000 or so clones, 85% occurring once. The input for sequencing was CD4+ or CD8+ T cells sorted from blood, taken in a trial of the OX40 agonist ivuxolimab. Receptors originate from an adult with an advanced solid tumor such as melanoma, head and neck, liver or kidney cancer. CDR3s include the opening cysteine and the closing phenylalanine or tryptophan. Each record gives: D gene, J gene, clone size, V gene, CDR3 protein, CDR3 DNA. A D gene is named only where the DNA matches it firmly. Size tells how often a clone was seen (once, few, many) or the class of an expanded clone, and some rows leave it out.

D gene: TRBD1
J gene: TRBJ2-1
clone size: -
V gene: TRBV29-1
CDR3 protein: CSVGQGQGRGSYNEQFF
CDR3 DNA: TGCAGCGTTGGCCAAGGACAGGGGCGCGGGAGCTACAATGAGCAGTTCTTC

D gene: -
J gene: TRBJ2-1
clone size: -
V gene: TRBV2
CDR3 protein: CAVTRGGNAYNEQFF
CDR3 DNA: TGTGCCGTGACCAGGGGGGGGAACGCCTACAATGAGCAGTTCTTC

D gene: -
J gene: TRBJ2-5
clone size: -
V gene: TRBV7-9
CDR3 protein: CASSLVGGRETQYF
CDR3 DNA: TGTGCCAGCAGCTTAGTAGGGGGGCGTGAGACCCAGTACTTC

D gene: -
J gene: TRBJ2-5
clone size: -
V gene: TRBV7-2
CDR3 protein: CASSFYRTDQETQYF
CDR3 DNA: TGTGCCAGCAGCTTCTATAGGACAGACCAAGAGACCCAGTACTTC

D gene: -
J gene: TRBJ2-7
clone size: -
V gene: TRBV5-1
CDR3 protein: CASSLTGDEQYF
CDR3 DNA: TGCGCCAGCAGCTTGACCGGGGACGAGCAGTACTTC

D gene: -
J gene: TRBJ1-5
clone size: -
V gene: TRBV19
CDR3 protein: CASNRLDSNNQPQHF
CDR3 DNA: TGTGCCAGTAATCGCTTAGACAGCAACAATCAGCCCCAGCATTTT

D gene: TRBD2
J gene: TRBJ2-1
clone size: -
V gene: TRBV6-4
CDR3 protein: CASSPGDSGTSYNEQFF
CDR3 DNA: TGTGCCAGCAGTCCCGGCGATAGCGGGACCTCCTACAATGAGCAGTTCTTC

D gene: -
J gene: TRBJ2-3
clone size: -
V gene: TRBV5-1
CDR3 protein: CASTQGMSKDTQYF
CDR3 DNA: TGCGCCAGCACGCAAGGGATGTCAAAAGATACGCAGTATTTT

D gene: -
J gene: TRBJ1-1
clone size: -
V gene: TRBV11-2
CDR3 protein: CASSLVSTGLNTEAFF
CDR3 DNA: TGTGCCAGCAGCTTAGTTTCTACAGGGTTGAACACTGAAGCTTTCTTT

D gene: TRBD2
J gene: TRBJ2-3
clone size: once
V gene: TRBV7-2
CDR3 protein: CASSLSSGRESDTQYF
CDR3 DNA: TGTGCCAGCAGTCTTTCTAGCGGGAGAGAATCAGATACGCAGTATTTT

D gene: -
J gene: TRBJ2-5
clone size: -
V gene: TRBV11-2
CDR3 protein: CASSNKQGGETQYF
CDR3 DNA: TGTGCCAGCAGCAATAAACAGGGAGGGGAGACCCAGTACTTC

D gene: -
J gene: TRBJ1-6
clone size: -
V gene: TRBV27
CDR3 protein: CASSSTGWNSPLHF
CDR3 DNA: TGTGCCAGCAGTTCCACAGGGTGGAATTCACCCCTCCACTTT

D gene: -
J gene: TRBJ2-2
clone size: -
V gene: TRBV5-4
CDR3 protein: CASSYDTTGELFF
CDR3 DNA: TGTGCCAGCAGCTATGACACCACCGGGGAGCTGTTTTTT

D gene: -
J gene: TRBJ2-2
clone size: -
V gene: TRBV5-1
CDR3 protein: CASSPLRGPKGTGELFF
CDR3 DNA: TGCGCCAGCAGCCCATTGCGGGGCCCCAAGGGGACCGGGGAGCTGTTTTTT